Given below is one T cell receptor (beta chain) in context. The antigen is undetermined. The sample belongs to a study of T and B cells in COVID-19 patients. At the level of the study: Most recovered patients had mild to moderate COVID-19 treated as outpatients. Critical illness requiring mechanical ventilation or extracorporeal membrane oxygenation affected about 65% of the 20 active-infection patients. The study, taken as a whole, reports: CD4+, regulatory T cell, CD8+ and sorted SARS-CoV-2-responsive or tetramer+ T cells were not yet sequenced. In COVID-19 patients, T cell receptor beta variable and joining gene use was reportedly strongly skewed.

TRB rearrangements were amplified by multiplex PCR with BIOMED2 TRB-A/B primers. TCRdb itself ran the multiplex PCR reads through MiXCR, one entry per CDR3 protein. Of 8,000 to 10,000 distinct CDR3 sequences listed, around 30% are singletons. Each TRB amplification used roughly 220-550 ng of genomic DNA from blood. This sequence was found in a human donor who had recovered from COVID-19. Sequencing was performed on blood.

CDR3: CASSLLMWARREETQYF. The CDR3 DNA follows: TGTGCCAGCAGCTTGTTAATGTGGGCAAGACGGGAAGAGACCCAGTACTTC. The J gene is TRBJ2-5, the V gene TRBV5-6; D gene uncertain. Germline V lookup: CDR1 SGHDT, CDR2 YYEEEE. This CDR3 spans 17 amino acids. V lost 1 base and J lost 3, with 19 bases in between.